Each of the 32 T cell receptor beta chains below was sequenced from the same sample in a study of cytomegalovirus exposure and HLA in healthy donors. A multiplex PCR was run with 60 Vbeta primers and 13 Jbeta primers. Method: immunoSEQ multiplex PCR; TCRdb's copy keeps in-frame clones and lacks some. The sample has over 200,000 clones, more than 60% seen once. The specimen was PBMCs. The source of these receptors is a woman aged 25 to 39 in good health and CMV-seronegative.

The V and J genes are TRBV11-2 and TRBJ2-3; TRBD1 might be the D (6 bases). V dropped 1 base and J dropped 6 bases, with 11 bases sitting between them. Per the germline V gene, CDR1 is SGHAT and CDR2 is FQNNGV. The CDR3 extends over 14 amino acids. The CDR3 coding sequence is TGTGCCAGCAGCTTAGTTAAGGGGGTCGATACGCAGTATTTT. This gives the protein CASSLVKGVDTQYF.

As DNA, the CDR3 is TGTGCCAGCTCACGAGATCGTAGCACAGATACGCAGTATTTT. The encoded protein is CASSRDRSTDTQYF. This sequence joins TRBV18 and TRBJ2-3; D not certain. Trimming removed 4 bases from V and 0 bases from J, with 8 bases in between. The CDR3 has 14 residues. Germline V gives CDR1 KGHSH, CDR2 LQKENI.

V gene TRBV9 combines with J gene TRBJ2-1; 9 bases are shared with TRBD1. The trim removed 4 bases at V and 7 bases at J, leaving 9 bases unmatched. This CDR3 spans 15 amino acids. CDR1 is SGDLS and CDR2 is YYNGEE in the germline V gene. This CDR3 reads CASSTSGQGMNEQFF. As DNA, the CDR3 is TGTGCCAGCAGCACTTCGGGACAGGGTATGAATGAGCAGTTCTTC.

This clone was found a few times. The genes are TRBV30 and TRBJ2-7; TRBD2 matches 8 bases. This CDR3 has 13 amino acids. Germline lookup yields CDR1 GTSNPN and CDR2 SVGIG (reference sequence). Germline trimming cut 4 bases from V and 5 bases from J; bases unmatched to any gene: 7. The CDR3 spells CAWINGGGNEQYF. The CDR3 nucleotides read TGTGCCTGGATTAACGGGGGGGGCAACGAGCAGTACTTC.

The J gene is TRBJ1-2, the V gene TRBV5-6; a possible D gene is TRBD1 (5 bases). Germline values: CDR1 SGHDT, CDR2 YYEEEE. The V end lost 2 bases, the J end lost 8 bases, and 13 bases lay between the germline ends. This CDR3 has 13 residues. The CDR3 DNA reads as TGTGCCAGCAGCTTAGGGACTCTGAGCGGCTACACCTTC. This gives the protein CASSLGTLSGYTF.

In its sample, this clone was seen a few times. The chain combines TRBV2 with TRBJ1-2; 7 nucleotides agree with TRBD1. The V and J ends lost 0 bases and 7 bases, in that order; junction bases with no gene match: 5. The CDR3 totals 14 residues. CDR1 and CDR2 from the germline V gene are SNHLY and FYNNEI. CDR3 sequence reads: CASSEAGPGGGYTF. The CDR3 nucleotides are TGTGCCAGCAGTGAAGCGGGGCCAGGGGGTGGCTACACCTTC.

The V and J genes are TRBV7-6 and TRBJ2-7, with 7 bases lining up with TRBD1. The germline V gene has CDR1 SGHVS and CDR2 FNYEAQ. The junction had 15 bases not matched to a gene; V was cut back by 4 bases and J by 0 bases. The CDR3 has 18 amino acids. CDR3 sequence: CASSSQDIGQVGSYEQYF. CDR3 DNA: TGTGCCAGCAGCTCGCAGGATATAGGACAGGTGGGCTCCTACGAGCAGTACTTC.

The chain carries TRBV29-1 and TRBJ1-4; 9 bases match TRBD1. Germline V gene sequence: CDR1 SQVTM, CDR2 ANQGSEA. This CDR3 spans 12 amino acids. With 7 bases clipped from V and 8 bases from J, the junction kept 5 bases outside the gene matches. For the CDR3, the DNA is TGCAGCGCGAGAGGACAGGGGGAAAAACTGTTTTTT. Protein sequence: CSARGQGEKLFF. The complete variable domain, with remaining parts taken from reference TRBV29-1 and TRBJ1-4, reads SAVISQKPSRDICQRGTSLTIQCQVDSQVTMMFWYRQQPGQSLTLIATANQGSEATYESGFVIDKFPISRPNLTFSTLTVSNMSPEDSSIYLCSARGQGEKLFFGSGTQLSVL.

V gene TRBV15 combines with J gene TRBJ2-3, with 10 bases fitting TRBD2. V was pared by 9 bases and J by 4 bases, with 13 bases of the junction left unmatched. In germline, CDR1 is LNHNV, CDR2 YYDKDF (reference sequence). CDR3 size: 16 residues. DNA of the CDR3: TGTGCCACGAGCCCCCCTCCGGGACTAGCGTCAGATACGCAGTATTTT. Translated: CATSPPPGLASDTQYF.

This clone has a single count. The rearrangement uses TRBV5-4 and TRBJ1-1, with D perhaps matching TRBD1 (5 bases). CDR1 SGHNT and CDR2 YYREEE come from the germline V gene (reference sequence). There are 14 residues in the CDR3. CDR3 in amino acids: CGMGLWPINTEAFF. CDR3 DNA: TGTGGGATGGGGCTCTGGCCGATAAACACTGAAGCTTTCTTT.

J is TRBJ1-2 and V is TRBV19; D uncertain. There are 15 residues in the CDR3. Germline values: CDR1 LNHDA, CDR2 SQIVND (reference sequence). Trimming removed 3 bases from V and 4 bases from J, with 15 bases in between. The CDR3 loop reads CASSIFSVEGYGYTF. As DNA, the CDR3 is TGTGCCAGTAGTATCTTCTCGGTAGAGGGCTATGGCTACACCTTC.

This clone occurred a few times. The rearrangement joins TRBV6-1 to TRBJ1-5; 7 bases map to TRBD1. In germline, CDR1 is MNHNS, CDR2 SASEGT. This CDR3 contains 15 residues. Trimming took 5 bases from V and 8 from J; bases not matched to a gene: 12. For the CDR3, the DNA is TGTGCCAGCAGTCCCATGAGACAGGGAACGGAGCCCCAGCATTTT. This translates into CASSPMRQGTEPQHF.

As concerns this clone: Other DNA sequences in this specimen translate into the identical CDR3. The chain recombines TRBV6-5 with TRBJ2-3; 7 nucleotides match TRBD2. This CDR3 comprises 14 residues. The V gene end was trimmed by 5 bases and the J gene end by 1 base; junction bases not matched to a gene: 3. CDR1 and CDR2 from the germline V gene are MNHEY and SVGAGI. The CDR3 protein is CASSVTSGTDTQYF. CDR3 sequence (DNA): TGTGCCAGCAGTGTAACTAGCGGCACAGATACGCAGTATTTT.

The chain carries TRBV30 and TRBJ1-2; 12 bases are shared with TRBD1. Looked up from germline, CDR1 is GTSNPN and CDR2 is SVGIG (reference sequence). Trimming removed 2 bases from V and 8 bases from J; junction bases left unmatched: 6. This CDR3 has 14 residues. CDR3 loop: CAWSPGTGGYGYTF. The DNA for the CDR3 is TGTGCCTGGAGTCCCGGGACAGGGGGCTACGGCTACACCTTC.

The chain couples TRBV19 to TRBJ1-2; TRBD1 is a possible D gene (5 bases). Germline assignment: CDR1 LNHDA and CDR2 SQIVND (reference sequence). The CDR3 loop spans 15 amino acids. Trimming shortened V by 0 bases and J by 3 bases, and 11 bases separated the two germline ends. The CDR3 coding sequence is TGTGCCAGTAGTATAGATTCAGGGTTGGACTATGGCTACACCTTC. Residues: CASSIDSGLDYGYTF.

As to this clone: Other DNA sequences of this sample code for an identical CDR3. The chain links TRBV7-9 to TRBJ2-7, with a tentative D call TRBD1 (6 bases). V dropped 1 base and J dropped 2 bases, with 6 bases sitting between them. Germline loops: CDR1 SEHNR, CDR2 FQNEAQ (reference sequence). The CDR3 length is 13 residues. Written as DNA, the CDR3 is TGTGCCAGCAGCTTAGGGGGGCCCTACGAGCAGTACTTC. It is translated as CASSLGGPYEQYF.

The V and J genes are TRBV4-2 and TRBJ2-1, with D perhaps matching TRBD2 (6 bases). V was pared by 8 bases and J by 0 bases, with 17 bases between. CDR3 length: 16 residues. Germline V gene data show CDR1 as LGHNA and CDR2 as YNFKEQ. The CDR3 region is CASGGSSGPSYNEQFF. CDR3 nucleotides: TGTGCCAGCGGGGGGTCAAGCGGCCCCTCCTACAATGAGCAGTTCTTC.

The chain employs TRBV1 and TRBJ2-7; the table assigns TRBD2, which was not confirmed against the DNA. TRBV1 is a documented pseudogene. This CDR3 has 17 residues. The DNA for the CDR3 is TGCACCAGCAGCCATAACACTGAGCGGGAGGCTACCTACGAGCAGTACTTC. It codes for CTSSHNTEREATYEQYF.

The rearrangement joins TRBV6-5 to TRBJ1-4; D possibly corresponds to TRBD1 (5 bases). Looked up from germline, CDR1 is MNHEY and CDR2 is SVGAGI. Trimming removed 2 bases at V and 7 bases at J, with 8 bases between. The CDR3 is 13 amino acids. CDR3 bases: TGTGCCAGCAGTTACAGGGGTGGTGAAAAACTGTTTTTT. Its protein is CASSYRGGEKLFF.

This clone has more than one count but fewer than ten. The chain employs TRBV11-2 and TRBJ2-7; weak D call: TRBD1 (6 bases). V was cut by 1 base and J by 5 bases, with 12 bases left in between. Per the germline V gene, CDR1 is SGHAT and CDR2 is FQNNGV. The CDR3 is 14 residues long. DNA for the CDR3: TGTGCCAGCAGCTTAGGGGGGCGTCTCAACGAGCAGTACTTC. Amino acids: CASSLGGRLNEQYF.

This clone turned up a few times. This CDR3 reads CASSLGLGYTF. CDR3 nucleotide sequence: TGTGCCAGCAGCTTGGGGCTTGGCTACACCTTC. The genes are TRBV5-4 and TRBJ1-2; D gene uncertain. The CDR3 sequence is 11 residues long. V lost 0 bases to trimming and J lost 7 bases, with 4 bases between them. Germline V lookup: CDR1 SGHNT, CDR2 YYREEE (reference sequence). Looking up the rest from reference TRBV5-4 and TRBJ1-2 gives the full variable domain: ETGVTQSPTHLIKTRGQQVTLRCSSQSGHNTVSWYQQALGQGPQFIFQYYREEENGRGNFPPRFSGLQFPNYSSELNVNALELDDSALYLCASSLGLGYTFGSGTRLTVV.

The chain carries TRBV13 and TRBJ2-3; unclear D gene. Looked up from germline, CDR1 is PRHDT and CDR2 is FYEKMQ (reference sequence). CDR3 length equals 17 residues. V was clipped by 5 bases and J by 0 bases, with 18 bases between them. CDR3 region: CASSLLTRHPSTDTQYF. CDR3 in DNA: TGTGCCAGCAGCCTACTCACCAGGCATCCTAGCACAGATACGCAGTATTTT.

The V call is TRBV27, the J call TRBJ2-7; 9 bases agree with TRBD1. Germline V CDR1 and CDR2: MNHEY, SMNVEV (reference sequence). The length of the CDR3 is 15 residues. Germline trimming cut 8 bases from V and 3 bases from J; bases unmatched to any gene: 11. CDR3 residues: CASVGEQGASYEQYF. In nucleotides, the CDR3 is TGTGCCAGCGTCGGGGAACAGGGGGCCAGCTACGAGCAGTACTTC.

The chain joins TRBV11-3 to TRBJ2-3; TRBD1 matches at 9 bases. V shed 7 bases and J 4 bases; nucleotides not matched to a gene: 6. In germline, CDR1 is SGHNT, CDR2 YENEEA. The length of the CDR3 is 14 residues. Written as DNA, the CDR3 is TGTGCCAGCACCGGGACAGGGAGGTCAGATACGCAGTATTTT. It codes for CASTGTGRSDTQYF. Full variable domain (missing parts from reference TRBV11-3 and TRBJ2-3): EAGVVQSPRYKIIEKKQPVAFWCNPISGHNTLYWYLQNLGQGPELLIRYENEEAVDDSQLPKDRFSAERLKGVDSTLKIQPAELGDSAVYLCASTGTGRSDTQYFGPGTRLTVL.

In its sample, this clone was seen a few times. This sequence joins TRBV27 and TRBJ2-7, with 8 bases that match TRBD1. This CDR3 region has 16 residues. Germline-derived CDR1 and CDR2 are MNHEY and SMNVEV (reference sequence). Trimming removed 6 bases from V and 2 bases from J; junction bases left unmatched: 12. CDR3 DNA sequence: TGTGCCAGCAGGATTCTAGGACAGGGCAGCCCCTACGAGCAGTACTTC. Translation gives CASRILGQGSPYEQYF.

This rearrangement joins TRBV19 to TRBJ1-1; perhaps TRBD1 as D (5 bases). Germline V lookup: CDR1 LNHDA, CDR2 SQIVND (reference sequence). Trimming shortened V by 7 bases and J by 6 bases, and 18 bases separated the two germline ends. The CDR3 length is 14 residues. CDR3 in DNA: TGTGCCAGTACCCACGGGGGAGGTTCTGCTGAAGCTTTCTTT. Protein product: CASTHGGGSAEAFF. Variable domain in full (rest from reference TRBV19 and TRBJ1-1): DGGITQSPKYLFRKEGQNVTLSCEQNLNHDAMYWYRQDPGQGLRLIYYSQIVNDFQKGDIAEGYSVSREKKESFPLTVTSAQKNPTAFYLCASTHGGGSAEAFFGQGTRLTVV.

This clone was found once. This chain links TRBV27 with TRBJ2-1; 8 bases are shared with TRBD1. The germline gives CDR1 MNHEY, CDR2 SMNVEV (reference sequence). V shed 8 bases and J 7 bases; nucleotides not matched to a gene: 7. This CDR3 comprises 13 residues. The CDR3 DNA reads TGTGCCAGCGCGGGACAGGATCAGAATGAGCAGTTCTTC. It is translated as CASAGQDQNEQFF.

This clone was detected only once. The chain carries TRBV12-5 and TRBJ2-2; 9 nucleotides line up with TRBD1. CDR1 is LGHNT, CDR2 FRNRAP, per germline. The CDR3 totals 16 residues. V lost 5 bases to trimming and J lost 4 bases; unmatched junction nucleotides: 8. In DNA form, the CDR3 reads TGTGCTAGTGGTCTAGGACAGGGGACGGGCACCGGGGAGCTGTTTTTT. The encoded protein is CASGLGQGTGTGELFF.

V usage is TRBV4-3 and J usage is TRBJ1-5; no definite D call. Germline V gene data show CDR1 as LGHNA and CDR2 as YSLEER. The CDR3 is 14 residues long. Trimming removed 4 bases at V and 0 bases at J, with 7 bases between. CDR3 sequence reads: CASSPMYSNQPQHF. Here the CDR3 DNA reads TGCGCCAGCAGCCCTATGTATAGCAATCAGCCCCAGCATTTT.

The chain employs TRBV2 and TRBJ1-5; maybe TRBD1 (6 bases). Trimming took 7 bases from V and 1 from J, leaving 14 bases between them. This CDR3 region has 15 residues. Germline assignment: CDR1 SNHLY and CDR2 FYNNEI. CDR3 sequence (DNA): TGTGCCAGCACTAACACAGGGTTGAGCAATCAGCCCCAGCATTTT. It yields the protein CASTNTGLSNQPQHF.

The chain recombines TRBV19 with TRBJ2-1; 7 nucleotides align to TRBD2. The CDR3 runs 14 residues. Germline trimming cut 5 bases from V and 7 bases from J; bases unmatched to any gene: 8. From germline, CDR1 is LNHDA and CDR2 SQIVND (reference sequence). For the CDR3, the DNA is TGTGCCAGTAGTCCGGGAGGATCGCTGAATGAGCAGTTCTTC. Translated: CASSPGGSLNEQFF. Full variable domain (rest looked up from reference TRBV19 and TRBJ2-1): DGGITQSPKYLFRKEGQNVTLSCEQNLNHDAMYWYRQDPGQGLRLIYYSQIVNDFQKGDIAEGYSVSREKKESFPLTVTSAQKNPTAFYLCASSPGGSLNEQFFGPGTRLTVL.

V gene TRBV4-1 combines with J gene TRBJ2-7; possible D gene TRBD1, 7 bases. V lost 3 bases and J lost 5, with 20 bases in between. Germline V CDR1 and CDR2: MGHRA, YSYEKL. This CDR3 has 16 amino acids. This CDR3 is CASSHYPRGGGNEQYF. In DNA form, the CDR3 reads TGCGCCAGCAGCCACTACCCGCGAGGGGGCGGGAACGAGCAGTACTTC.